These 15 T cell receptor beta chains were sequenced from one sample in a study of molecular identifiers for immune sequencing clone quantification. One entry per CDR3 protein, called by TCRdb with MiXCR from the PCR reads. The table records about 320,000 distinct CDR3 sequences, around 21% of them present only once. Material for sequencing was naive CD8+ T cells from blood, with Jurkat cell RNA spiked in. Subset reported: FACS-sorted CD8+CD4-CCR7+CD45RA+ naive T cells. These receptors came from a human donor in good health. Some libraries in this study had Jurkat cell RNA spiked in.

The chain combines TRBV7-9 with TRBJ1-1; TRBD1 agrees at 8 bases. CDR3 size: 15 residues. Germline CDR1 reads SEHNR; CDR2 reads FQNEAQ (reference sequence). V trimming: 5 bases; J trimming: 5 bases; junction bases outside the gene matches: 10. The CDR3 protein is CASSLLPDRETEAFF. CDR3 nucleotides: TGTGCCAGCAGCCTTCTCCCGGACAGGGAAACTGAAGCTTTCTTT.

This clonotype was detected many times. The V and J genes are TRBV5-8 and TRBJ1-1, with D uncertain. Germline V CDR1 and CDR2: SGHTS, YDEGEE. Trimming took off 1 base at V and 4 bases at J, with 11 bases between the two ends. The CDR3 is made up of 14 amino acids. CDR3 region: CASSLSGKFTEAFF. For the CDR3, the DNA is TGTGCCAGCAGCTTGTCGGGGAAATTCACTGAAGCTTTCTTT. The variable domain in full, with the rest retrieved from reference TRBV5-8 and TRBJ1-1, is EAGVTQSPTHLIKTRGQQATLRCSPISGHTSVYWYQQALGLGLQFLLWYDEGEERNRGNFPPRFSGRQFPNYSSELNVNALELEDSALYLCASSLSGKFTEAFFGQGTRLTVV.

This clonotype was detected many times. The chain carries TRBV28 and TRBJ2-4; the match to TRBD1 covers 7 bases. The germline V gene has CDR1 MDHEN and CDR2 SYDVKM. CDR3 length: 17 residues. After removal of 7 bases from V and 7 bases from J, the junction contained 19 bases not matched to a gene. CDR3 bases: TGTGCCAGCACCGGGCTGGGGGACAGTCTGTCGGGGAACATTCAGTACTTC. This codes for CASTGLGDSLSGNIQYF.

On this clonotype itself: This may be a read error, as it is one base from a much larger clone. The rearrangement joins TRBV7-9 to TRBJ1-1, with TRBD1 matching over 9 bases. This CDR3 has 15 amino acids. CDR1 is SEHNR and CDR2 is FQNEAQ in the germline V gene (reference sequence). V gave up 4 bases and J gave up 10 bases; unmatched junction bases: 13. The CDR3 loop is CASSWRDRDGSGAFF. CDR3 DNA: TGTGCCAGCAGCTGGCGGGACAGGGACGGCTCTGGAGCTTTCTTT.

Concerning this clonotype: At one end the junction does not follow the germline gene, possibly because of a read error. The rearrangement links TRBV14 to TRBJ2-3; 9 positions match TRBD1. The length of the CDR3 is 16 residues. Germline V gives CDR1 SGHDN, CDR2 FVKESK. The CDR3 sequence: CACSQDTGGLSDTQYF. The CDR3 DNA reads TGTGCCTGCAGCCAAGACACAGGGGGCTTGTCAGATACGCAGTATTTT.

On this clonotype: This may arise from a read error, as a much more abundant clone is one base away. The chain couples TRBV12-3 or TRBV12-4 to TRBJ1-1, with D possibly TRBD1 on 5 matching bases. The V and J ends lost 1 base and 13 bases respectively, with 16 bases between them. This CDR3 has 13 amino acids. CDR3 amino acids: CASSLGNQGMGFF. The CDR3, as DNA: TGTGCCAGCAGTTTAGGGAATCAGGGTATGGGTTTCTTT.

This clonotype was counted ten times or more. The rearrangement links TRBV4-3 to TRBJ2-7; D is perhaps TRBD1 or TRBD2 (5 bases each). Trimming removed 0 bases at V and 9 bases at J, with 18 bases between. Germline CDR1 LGHNA, CDR2 YSLEER. The CDR3 contains 15 residues. This CDR3 reads CASSQDRTSRDLQYF. In DNA, the CDR3 is TGCGCCAGCAGCCAAGATAGAACTAGTAGGGACCTGCAGTACTTC.

This clonotype was detected ten times or more. The chain joins TRBV4-3 to TRBJ2-3; D gene unclear. CDR3 length: 15 residues. With 1 base removed from V and 3 bases from J, the gap between germline ends came to 11 bases. Germline V gives CDR1 LGHNA, CDR2 YSLEER. The CDR3 nucleotides read TGCGCCAGCAGCCAAGGGCGGACCCGGACAGATACGCAGTATTTT. Its translation: CASSQGRTRTDTQYF.

At least ten counts were recorded for this clonotype. V gene TRBV14 combines with J gene TRBJ2-5; D may correspond to TRBD1 or TRBD2 (5 bases each). CDR3 length: 15 amino acids. The V end was cut by 1 base, the J end by 5 bases, with 14 bases between. Germline V CDR1 and CDR2: SGHDN, FVKESK. For the CDR3, the DNA is TGTGCCAGCAGCCAAGCCGGGACCACTTCGGAGACCCAGTACTTC. Translating gives CASSQAGTTSETQYF.

On this clonotype: A much larger clone lies one base from this, so it may be a read error. The J gene is TRBJ2-7, the V gene TRBV4-3; D remains unclear. Germline CDR1 is LGHNA and CDR2 is YSLEER. V was shortened by 4 bases and J by 4 bases, with 11 bases between the two germline ends. The CDR3 consists of 13 residues. In DNA, the CDR3 is TGCGCCAGCAGCCGAGTTGTTACTTACGAGCAGTACTTC. Amino acids: CASSRVVTYEQYF.

On this clonotype itself: This may arise from a read error, as a much more abundant clone is one base away. The CDR3 does not close with the conserved phenylalanine or tryptophan, likely indicating a read error. This chain links TRBV9 with TRBJ2-2; D gene ambiguous. The length of the CDR3 is 18 residues. Germline V gene sequence: CDR1 SGDLS, CDR2 YYNGEE. Trimming removed 0 bases at V and 1 base at J, with 16 bases between. The CDR3 nucleotides read TGTGCCAGCAGCGTAGTGGACCTAACAGAAAAGAACACCGGGGAGCTGTTTCTT. Its protein is CASSVVDLTEKNTGELFL.

This clonotype was picked up many times. This chain connects TRBV7-2 to TRBJ2-1; 10 bases are shared with TRBD2. Germline assignment: CDR1 SGHTA and CDR2 FQGNSA. The J segment lost 3 bases and the V segment lost 5 bases, leaving 10 bases of the junction unmatched. This CDR3 has 17 residues. CDR3 sequence reads: CASSGWTSGDFYNEQFF. DNA of the CDR3: TGTGCCAGCAGCGGGTGGACTAGCGGCGACTTCTACAATGAGCAGTTCTTC.

In this sample, this clonotype turned up many times. The gene calls are TRBV29-1 and TRBJ2-5, with TRBD2 matching 10 bases. The trim removed 3 bases at V and 1 base at J, leaving 2 bases unmatched. Germline CDR1 SQVTM, CDR2 ANQGSEA. This CDR3 contains 14 residues. The CDR3 DNA reads as TGCAGCGTTGAGTTAGCGGGGGGCCAAGAGACCCAGTACTTC. Its translation is CSVELAGGQETQYF.

This clonotype was observed at least ten times. The CDR3 is CASSPLTSGSIDEQYF. CDR3 nucleotides: TGTGCCAGCAGCCCATTAACTAGCGGGAGTATAGACGAGCAGTACTTC. V and J are TRBV4-2 and TRBJ2-7, with 11 positions matching TRBD2. Germline CDR1 LGHNA, CDR2 YNFKEQ. J lost 5 bases, V lost 4 bases, and 10 bases had no gene match. The CDR3 extends over 16 amino acids.

The table lists this clonotype with a count of one. This may stem from a read error, because a much larger clone lies one nucleotide away. This rearrangement joins TRBV4-1 to TRBJ2-3; D may be TRBD2 (5 bases). This CDR3 comprises 16 residues. V lost 4 bases and J lost 1, with 15 bases in between. From germline, CDR1 is MGHRA and CDR2 YSYEKL. The CDR3, as DNA: TGCGCCAGCAGCCCTGGAGGTAGAATGGGCACAGATACGCAGTATTTT. Residues: CASSPGGRMGTDTQYF.